The clone carrying this T cell receptor (beta chain) came up a few times. This sample was taken from a study of shared clonotypes between healthy human individuals. Deletions cut 1 base from V and 0 bases from J, with 13 bases between. Germline V CDR1 and CDR2: SGHRS, YFSETQ. The CDR3 consists of 16 residues. Selected positively for CCR7 and CD45RO-negative, naive CD8 cells excluded terminally differentiated effector memory CD45RA+ cells. As originally analysed: ImmunoSEQ supplied junction-only sequences lacking quality scores, so filtering was different. Libraries were prepared by immunoSEQ multiplex PCR; TCRdb keeps only in-frame clonotypes and omits some of them. D and trimming were read from the DNA, whereas the V and J calls and clone size are those reported in that table. The sample holds fewer than 1 million clones, 96% seen once.

The receptor's source is a man aged 25 to 40 in good health. The chain has TRBV5-1 and TRBJ1-1; a possible D gene is TRBD1 (5 bases). Sequencing was carried out using naive CD8+ T cells sorted from blood. This CDR3 is CASSLIFEGLNTEAFF. CDR3 bases: TGCGCCAGCAGCTTGATATTCGAGGGGTTGAACACTGAAGCTTTCTTT. Using reference TRBV5-1 and TRBJ1-1 for the parts outside the CDR3, the full variable domain is KAGVTQTPRYLIKTRGQQVTLSCSPISGHRSVSWYQQTPGQGLQFLFEYFSETQRNKGNFPGRFSGRQFSNSRSEMNVSTLELGDSALYLCASSLIFEGLNTEAFFGQGTRLTVV.